The 12 T cell receptor beta chains below come from one sample, sequenced in a study of shared clonotypes between healthy human individuals. Profiled with immunoSEQ multiplex PCR; TCRdb holds only in-frame clones, not every one. The sample yields approximately 2.5 million clones, 90% to 95% seen once. The sequenced sample was naive CD4+ T cells from PBMCs. The subset here: CD45RA+ positively selected. The receptors originated from a man between 18 and 29 years old in good health. Some clones in this sample may be carry-over from other donors' samples.

This rearrangement joins TRBV5-1 to TRBJ2-1; 7 bases map to TRBD2. With V trimmed by 0 bases and J by 9 bases, 12 bases remained unmatched. Germline CDR1 and CDR2: SGHRS and YFSETQ. The CDR3 runs 16 residues. This CDR3 is CASSLESGGPSGEQFF. The DNA for the CDR3 is TGCGCCAGCAGCTTGGAATCGGGAGGCCCTTCGGGTGAGCAGTTCTTC. Based on the CDR3 plus reference TRBV5-1 and TRBJ2-1, the full variable domain is KAGVTQTPRYLIKTRGQQVTLSCSPISGHRSVSWYQQTPGQGLQFLFEYFSETQRNKGNFPGRFSGRQFSNSRSEMNVSTLELGDSALYLCASSLESGGPSGEQFFGPGTRLTVL.

The CDR3 region has the DNA TGTGCCAGCAGCTTTGGATTCATAGCGGGAGGGACTTACGAGCAGTACTTC. It codes for CASSFGFIAGGTYEQYF. The V and J genes are TRBV7-2 and TRBJ2-7, with 11 bases aligning to TRBD2. This CDR3 has 17 amino acids. Trimming cost V 3 bases and J 4 bases; bases outside gene matches: 11. CDR1 is SGHTA and CDR2 is FQGNSA in the germline V gene.

The chain uses TRBV5-8 and TRBJ2-5, with TRBD1 identical over 11 bases. Germline assignment: CDR1 SGHTS and CDR2 YDEGEE. CDR3 length: 16 residues. V trimming: 4 bases; J trimming: 5 bases; junction bases outside the gene matches: 10. In DNA, the CDR3 is TGTGCCAGCAGCCGGACAGGGGGCTCACCCCCCGAGACCCAGTACTTC. Translation: CASSRTGGSPPETQYF.

The V call is TRBV6-5, the J call TRBJ2-5; D unresolved. Germline lookup yields CDR1 MNHEY and CDR2 SVGAGI. This CDR3 is 15 amino acids long. V lost 6 bases and J lost 2, with 16 bases in between. CDR3 region: CASRLGGSVQETQYF. The CDR3 DNA reads TGTGCCAGCAGACTCGGCGGAAGCGTTCAAGAGACCCAGTACTTC.

The genes are TRBV5-6 and TRBJ2-5; 8 nucleotides line up with TRBD2. This CDR3 region has 16 residues. Germline V gene data show CDR1 as SGHDT and CDR2 as YYEEEE. Trimming at V came to 1 base and at J to 1 base, leaving 6 bases not matched to a gene. CDR3 DNA: TGTGCCAGCAGCTTGCTGGTAGCGGGGACCCAAGAGACCCAGTACTTC. This gives the protein CASSLLVAGTQETQYF.

This chain joins TRBV7-3 and TRBJ2-3; the D gene is possibly TRBD2 (6 bases). Germline-derived CDR1 and CDR2 are SGHTA and FQGTGA. This CDR3 is built from 14 residues. V was clipped by 3 bases and J by 2 bases, with 9 bases between them. DNA for the CDR3: TGTGCCAGCAGCTTTATGCGGGACACAGATACGCAGTATTTT. Protein product: CASSFMRDTDTQYF.

This chain links TRBV19 with TRBJ2-1, with 10 bases matching TRBD2. The length of the CDR3 is 15 residues. V was pared by 6 bases and J by 8 bases, with 10 bases of the junction left unmatched. Germline loops: CDR1 LNHDA, CDR2 SQIVND (reference sequence). The CDR3 spells CASSPLAGDGDEQFF. DNA for the CDR3: TGTGCCAGTAGCCCCCTAGCGGGAGATGGGGATGAGCAGTTCTTC.

This chain uses TRBV6-1 with TRBJ2-1; D is possibly TRBD2 (6 bases). Trimming removed 7 bases from V and 8 bases from J, with 18 bases in between. The germline V gene encodes CDR1 MNHNS and CDR2 SASEGT. The CDR3 extends over 14 amino acids. CDR3 DNA: TGTGCCAGCATCGGTCATGCGGGATTCCATGAGCAGTTCTTC. Translation gives CASIGHAGFHEQFF.

The chain couples TRBV5-4 to TRBJ2-5; TRBD2 agrees at 15 bases. CDR1 and CDR2 (germline): SGHNT, YYREEE (reference sequence). Germline trimming cut 2 bases from V and 11 bases from J; bases unmatched to any gene: 16. The CDR3 loop spans 18 amino acids. CDR3 bases: TGTGCCAGCAGCTTACCGGGACTAGCGGGAGGTTTACCGGGGGAGCAGTACTTC. As protein: CASSLPGLAGGLPGEQYF.

This chain links TRBV6-6 with TRBJ1-1; weak D call: TRBD1 (5 bases). Germline CDR1 reads MNHNY; CDR2 reads SVGAGI (reference sequence). This CDR3 spans 12 amino acids. V was cut by 4 bases and J by 8 bases, with 11 bases left in between. This CDR3 is CASSSRGAEAFF. CDR3 nucleotides: TGTGCCAGCAGTTCCCGAGGGGCCGAAGCTTTCTTT.

Here the CDR3 DNA reads TGCGCCAGCAGACCTATAGACAGGGCGCAAGAGACCCAGTACTTC. Its protein is CASRPIDRAQETQYF. The rearrangement links TRBV5-1 to TRBJ2-5; 7 bases map to TRBD1. Germline lookup yields CDR1 SGHRS and CDR2 YFSETQ. After removal of 5 bases from V and 2 bases from J, the junction contained 9 bases not matched to a gene. This CDR3 is 15 amino acids long.

The CDR3 bases are TGTGCCATCAGTGAGTCGGTGACGGCTACTAGCACAGATACGCAGTATTTT. Protein: CAISESVTATSTDTQYF. The chain recombines TRBV10-3 with TRBJ2-3; D remains unclear. Germline CDR1 ENHRY, CDR2 SYGVKD. The length of the CDR3 is 17 residues. With 0 bases removed from V and 0 bases from J, the gap between germline ends came to 13 bases.